Shown below are 18 T cell receptor beta chains from a single sample sequenced in a study of shared T cell receptors in the human thymus. Sequenced by immunoSEQ multiplex PCR; TCRdb stores in-frame clones only, minus some. The table lists about 380,000 clones, approximately 95% of them singletons. The sample taken for sequencing was thymocytes. The receptors shown here come from a human donor.

The gene calls are TRBV7-2 and TRBJ2-5; D is tentatively TRBD1 or TRBD2 (7 bases each). Germline assignment: CDR1 SGHTA and CDR2 FQGNSA. The CDR3 totals 14 residues. Trimming removed 9 bases at V and 3 bases at J, with 17 bases between. The CDR3 nucleotides read TGTGCCAGTGAACAGGGGAGGGGTAAAGAGACCCAGTACTTC. Translating it yields CASEQGRGKETQYF.

The V gene is TRBV27, the J gene TRBJ2-1, with 11 bases that match TRBD2. The germline V gene has CDR1 MNHEY and CDR2 SMNVEV (reference sequence). This CDR3 comprises 16 residues. With V trimmed by 7 bases and J by 5 bases, 10 bases remained unmatched. The CDR3 DNA reads as TGTGCCAGCAATAGCGGGAGGGACTGCCTTAACAATGAGCAGTTCTTC. This gives the protein CASNSGRDCLNNEQFF.

The rearrangement uses TRBV30 and TRBJ2-5; D might be TRBD2 (6 bases). V lost 0 bases, J lost 2 bases, and 25 bases lay in between. Germline V gene data show CDR1 as GTSNPN and CDR2 as SVGIG (reference sequence). This CDR3 is 19 amino acids long. Here the CDR3 DNA reads TGTGCCTGGAGTGTAAAAGGATGGTTGGGGAGGCCGAGGCAAGAGACCCAGTACTTC. Its translation: CAWSVKGWLGRPRQETQYF.

This clone was detected once. The CDR3 sequence is CASSSSRDSGRIMNEQFF. The CDR3 DNA reads TGTGCCAGCAGTTCTTCCAGGGATAGCGGGAGGATTATGAATGAGCAGTTCTTC. The chain carries TRBV27 and TRBJ2-1; 10 bases are shared with TRBD2. The CDR3 contains 18 residues. Germline values: CDR1 MNHEY, CDR2 SMNVEV (reference sequence). With V trimmed by 4 bases and J by 7 bases, 16 bases remained unmatched.

V gene TRBV7-2 combines with J gene TRBJ1-2, with TRBD1 matching over 7 bases. Per the germline V gene, CDR1 is SGHTA and CDR2 is FQGNSA. After removal of 2 bases from V and 4 bases from J, the junction contained 7 bases not matched to a gene. The CDR3 has 15 amino acids. This chain's CDR3 is CASSLLRQGLYGYTF. The DNA of the CDR3 is TGTGCCAGCAGCTTATTGAGACAGGGCCTCTATGGCTACACCTTC. Complete variable domain (other parts from reference TRBV7-2 and TRBJ1-2): GAGVSQSPSNKVTEKGKDVELRCDPISGHTALYWYRQSLGQGLEFLIYFQGNSAPDKSGLPSDRFSAERTGGSVSTLTIQRTQQEDSAVYLCASSLLRQGLYGYTFGSGTRLTVV.

CDR3 protein: CASSIRRGASNQPQHF. The DNA for the CDR3 is TGTGCCAGTAGTATACGTCGGGGGGCTAGCAATCAGCCCCAGCATTTT. This rearrangement joins TRBV19 to TRBJ1-5; D possibly corresponds to TRBD1 (6 bases). This CDR3 is built from 16 residues. Germline lookup yields CDR1 LNHDA and CDR2 SQIVND (reference sequence). With 2 bases removed from V and 0 bases from J, the gap between germline ends came to 11 bases.

This clone was counted once. J is TRBJ2-1 and V is TRBV5-1, with TRBD2 identical over 9 bases. This CDR3 spans 14 amino acids. Per germline, CDR1 SGHRS and CDR2 YFSETQ. Trimming at V came to 0 bases and at J to 7 bases, leaving 2 bases not matched to a gene. The CDR3 loop reads CASSLATSGNEQFF. For the CDR3, the DNA is TGCGCCAGCAGCTTGGCGACTAGCGGAAATGAGCAGTTCTTC.

The chain is built from TRBV5-1 and TRBJ2-7; D could derive from TRBD1 or TRBD2 (5 bases each). The V end was cut by 7 bases, the J end by 7 bases, with 15 bases between. The CDR3 covers 12 residues. Germline values: CDR1 SGHRS, CDR2 YFSETQ. In nucleotides, the CDR3 is TGCGCCAGCCATGGAAGGGGAGCTGAGCAGTACTTC. Amino acid sequence: CASHGRGAEQYF.

The V gene is TRBV5-1, the J gene TRBJ2-1; 8 bases are shared with TRBD1. Unmatched junction bases numbered 10, after V lost 4 bases and J lost 4 bases. There are 16 residues in the CDR3. Germline V CDR1 and CDR2: SGHRS, YFSETQ. The CDR3 sequence is CASSVDRGYQYNEQFF. CDR3 sequence (DNA): TGCGCCAGCAGCGTCGACAGGGGCTATCAGTACAATGAGCAGTTCTTC.

A single count supports this clone. The chain carries TRBV7-8 and TRBJ2-7; D is unresolved. The V end was cut by 0 bases, the J end by 2 bases, with 8 bases between. CDR3 length: 14 amino acids. CDR1 and CDR2 (germline): SGHVS, FQNEAQ. CDR3 in DNA: TGTGCCAGCAGCTTAGCGTGGAGTCCCTACGAGCAGTACTTC. Its translation is CASSLAWSPYEQYF.

The chain is built from TRBV4-1 and TRBJ2-1; 8 positions agree with TRBD1. V gave up 1 base and J gave up 10 bases; unmatched junction bases: 0. CDR3 length equals 12 residues. Per the germline V gene, CDR1 is MGHRA and CDR2 is YSYEKL. The CDR3 DNA sequence: TGCGCCAGCAGCCAAGCAGGGGGCGAGCAGTTCTTC. It encodes CASSQAGGEQFF.

The CDR3 coding sequence is TGTGCCAGCAGTCCCTTGACTAGCGGGTCTCCTCACACAAATGAGCAGTTCTTC. Translation: CASSPLTSGSPHTNEQFF. The chain recombines TRBV27 with TRBJ2-1; 10 bases are a match to TRBD2. This CDR3 spans 18 amino acids. Trimming cost V 5 bases and J 7 bases; bases outside gene matches: 17. CDR1 is MNHEY, CDR2 SMNVEV, per germline (reference sequence).

The chain carries TRBV15 and TRBJ1-2; D is uncertain. Germline CDR1 reads LNHNV; CDR2 reads YYDKDF (reference sequence). Trimming left V 3 bases short and J 8 bases short, with 22 bases between. The CDR3 totals 16 residues. The CDR3 spells CATSSHRTGRPRGYTF. CDR3 DNA sequence: TGTGCCACCAGCAGCCACCGTACCGGGAGACCTAGGGGCTACACCTTC.

The chain is built from TRBV19 and TRBJ1-2; the D gene is possibly TRBD1 (6 bases). Trimming took 10 bases from V and 3 from J, leaving 9 bases between them. CDR3 length: 11 residues. Germline V gives CDR1 LNHDA, CDR2 SQIVND (reference sequence). CDR3 sequence: CAIAGDYGYTF. The CDR3 DNA is TGTGCCATTGCAGGGGACTATGGCTACACCTTC.

The chain joins TRBV9 to TRBJ2-7, with 11 bases fitting TRBD2. The CDR3 loop spans 17 amino acids. With 1 base clipped from V and 3 bases from J, the junction kept 9 bases outside the gene matches. From germline, CDR1 is SGDLS and CDR2 YYNGEE. The CDR3 is CASSVIAGGPPLYEQYF. CDR3 in DNA: TGTGCCAGCAGCGTAATAGCGGGAGGGCCCCCACTCTACGAGCAGTACTTC.

This clone was picked up one time. The V gene is TRBV7-6, the J gene TRBJ2-1; tentatively, D is TRBD2 (6 bases). Trimming removed 3 bases at V and 6 bases at J, with 12 bases between. CDR1 is SGHVS and CDR2 is FNYEAQ in the germline V gene. The CDR3 has 14 residues. This CDR3 is CASSFPHGGNEQFF. The CDR3 DNA sequence: TGTGCCAGCAGCTTCCCGCACGGGGGCAATGAGCAGTTCTTC.

The gene calls are TRBV4-3 and TRBJ2-5; 7 bases map to TRBD1. This CDR3 is built from 15 residues. The germline V gene encodes CDR1 LGHNA and CDR2 YSLEER. V lost 1 base and J lost 1; bases outside the gene matches: 3. Here the CDR3 DNA reads TGCGCCAGCAGCCAAGTTACAGGGGCCCAAGAGACCCAGTACTTC. Translation gives CASSQVTGAQETQYF.

About this clone itself: A read error is likely, as this CDR3 ends without the conserved phenylalanine or tryptophan. Because the CDR3's place on the DNA is in doubt, the DNA is left out and the CDR3 is given as listed by TCRdb. The chain is built from TRBV28 and TRBJ1-1. CDR1 and CDR2 from the germline V gene are MDHEN and SYDVKM. With termini counted, the CDR3 has 12 amino acids. This CDR3 is CASSSTPGPKVI.